The clone carrying this T cell receptor beta chain was detected a few times. At one of its ends the junction is not consistent with the germline gene, which may arise from a read error. The data were taken from a study of Graves' ophthalmopathy and Graves' hyperthyroidism. On the study more broadly: There was a collection of peripheral blood at initial diagnosis, before any treatment.

Symptoms, serum thyroxine and TRAb, thyroid ultrasound, and orbital computed tomography formed the diagnostic basis. Researchers took RNA transcripts and amplified TCR beta CDR3 regions from them. RT-PCR with HTBI primers came first, then second-round multiplex PCR. TCRdb recomputed calls from the multiplex PCR reads with MiXCR, one row per CDR3 protein. Among hundreds of thousands of distinct CDR3 sequences listed, 20% to 25% were seen once. This TCR came from a woman under 30 with stable Graves' hyperthyroidism. Some clones in this sample may be carry-over from other donors' samples. The sequencing input was peripheral blood.

CDR3 loop: CSVEGLGNQGKNIKYF. In DNA, the CDR3 is TGCAGCGTTGAAGGTTTGGGTAATCAGGGCAAAAACATTAAGTACTTC. V gene TRBV29-1 combines with J gene TRBJ2-4; maybe TRBD1 (5 bases). CDR1 is SQVTM, CDR2 ANQGSEA, per germline. This CDR3 is 16 amino acids long.